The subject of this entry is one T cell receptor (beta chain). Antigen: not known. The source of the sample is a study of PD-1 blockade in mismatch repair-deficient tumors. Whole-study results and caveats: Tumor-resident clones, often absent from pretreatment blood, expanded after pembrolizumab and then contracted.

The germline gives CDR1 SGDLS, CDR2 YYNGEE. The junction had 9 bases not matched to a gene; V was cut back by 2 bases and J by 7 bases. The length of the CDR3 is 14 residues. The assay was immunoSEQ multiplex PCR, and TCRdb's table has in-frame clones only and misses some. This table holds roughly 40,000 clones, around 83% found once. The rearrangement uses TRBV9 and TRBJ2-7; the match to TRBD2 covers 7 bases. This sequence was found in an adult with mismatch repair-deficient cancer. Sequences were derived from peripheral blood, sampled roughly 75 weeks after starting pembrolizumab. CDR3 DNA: TGTGCCAGCAGCGTCCGGGACGGAGCGGGGGAGCAGTACTTC. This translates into CASSVRDGAGEQYF. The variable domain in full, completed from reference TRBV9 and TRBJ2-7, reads DSGVTQTPKHLITATGQRVTLRCSPRSGDLSVYWYQQSLDQGLQFLIQYYNGEERAKGNILERFSAQQFPDLHSELNLSSLELGDSALYFCASSVRDGAGEQYFGPGTRLTVT.